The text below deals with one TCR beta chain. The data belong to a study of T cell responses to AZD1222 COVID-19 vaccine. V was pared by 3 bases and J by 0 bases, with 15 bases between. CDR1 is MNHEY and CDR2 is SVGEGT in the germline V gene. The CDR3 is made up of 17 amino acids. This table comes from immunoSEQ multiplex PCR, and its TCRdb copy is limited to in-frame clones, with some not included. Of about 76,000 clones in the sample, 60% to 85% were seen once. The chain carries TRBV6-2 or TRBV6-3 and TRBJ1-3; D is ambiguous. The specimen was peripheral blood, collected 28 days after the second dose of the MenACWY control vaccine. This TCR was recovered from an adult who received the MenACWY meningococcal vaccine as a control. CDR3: CASSYPRGPNSGNTIYF. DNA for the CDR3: TGTGCCAGCAGTTATCCGCGCGGTCCCAACTCTGGAAACACCATATATTTT.